A selection of T cell receptor beta chains follows, all from one sample in a study of T-cell reconstitution after alpha-beta-depleted transplantation in children. One entry per CDR3 protein results from TCRdb running MiXCR on the PCR reads. Of roughly 500,000 distinct CDR3 sequences in the sample, 18% were seen once. The specimen comprised PBMCs from the stem cell graft donor, sampled from the stem cell graft. The receptors shown here come from a human donor who donated a stem cell graft to a child with acute lymphoblastic leukemia. CDR3s include the opening cysteine and the closing phenylalanine or tryptophan. A D gene is named only where the DNA matches it firmly. Expanded clones get a size class; other rows say once, few or many, or leave the size out.

J: TRBJ2-3; size: .; V: TRBV10-3; D: .; CDR3: CAISESGAGSTDTQYF; DNA: TGTGCCATCAGTGAATCCGGGGCAGGTAGCACAGATACGCAGTATTTT
J: TRBJ2-2; size: few; V: TRBV6-1; D: .; CDR3: CASRNLRVHPNTGELFF; DNA: TGTGCCAGCAGGAACCTACGGGTCCACCCGAACACCGGGGAGCTGTTTTTT
J: TRBJ2-1; size: few; V: TRBV9; D: TRBD2; CDR3: CASSGGLAGGQRREQFF; DNA: TGTGCCAGCAGCGGAGGACTAGCGGGAGGCCAGCGTCGTGAGCAGTTCTTC
J: TRBJ2-7; size: .; V: TRBV20-1; D: .; CDR3: CSAVRTDYYEQYF; DNA: TGCAGTGCTGTCCGGACAGATTACTACGAGCAGTACTTC
J: TRBJ2-2; size: few; V: TRBV11-2; D: TRBD2; CDR3: CASSPIAGGITGELFF; DNA: TGTGCCAGCAGCCCCATAGCGGGAGGGATCACCGGGGAGCTGTTTTTT
J: TRBJ2-3; size: .; V: TRBV7-6; D: .; CDR3: CASSFIGTKGGTDTQYF; DNA: TGTGCCAGCAGCTTCATCGGGACAAAGGGGGGCACAGATACGCAGTATTTT
J: TRBJ2-1; size: .; V: TRBV5-1; D: TRBD2; CDR3: CASSLAGTRPYNEQFF; DNA: TGCGCCAGCAGCTTGGCCGGGACTAGGCCCTACAATGAGCAGTTCTTC
J: TRBJ2-7; size: .; V: TRBV5-1; D: .; CDR3: CASSLLRDTYEQYF; DNA: TGCGCCAGCAGCCTACTTAGGGATACCTACGAGCAGTACTTC
J: TRBJ2-7; size: .; V: TRBV15; D: TRBD1; CDR3: CATSRPGQIYEQYF; DNA: TGTGCCACCAGCAGGCCGGGACAGATATACGAGCAGTACTTC
J: TRBJ2-1; size: .; V: TRBV25-1; D: TRBD1; CDR3: CASSLRGSENEQFF; DNA: TGTGCCAGCAGTCTCAGGGGGTCCGAGAATGAGCAGTTCTTC